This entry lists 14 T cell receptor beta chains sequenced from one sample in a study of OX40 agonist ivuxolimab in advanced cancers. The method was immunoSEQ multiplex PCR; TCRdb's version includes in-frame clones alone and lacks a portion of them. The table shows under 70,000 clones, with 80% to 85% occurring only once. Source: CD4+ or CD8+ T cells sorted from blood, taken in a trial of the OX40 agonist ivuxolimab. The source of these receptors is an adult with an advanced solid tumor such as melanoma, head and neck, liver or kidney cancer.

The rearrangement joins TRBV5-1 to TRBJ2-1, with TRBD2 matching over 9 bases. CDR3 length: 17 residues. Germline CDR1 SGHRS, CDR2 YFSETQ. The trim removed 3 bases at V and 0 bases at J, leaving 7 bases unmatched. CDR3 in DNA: TGCGCCAGCAGCTCATTCAAGCGGGGGGTCTCCTACAATGAGCAGTTCTTC. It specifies CASSSFKRGVSYNEQFF.

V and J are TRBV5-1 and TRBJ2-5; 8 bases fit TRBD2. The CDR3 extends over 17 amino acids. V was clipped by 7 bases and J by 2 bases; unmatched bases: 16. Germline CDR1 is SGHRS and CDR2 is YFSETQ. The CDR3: CASHRFGSGGAQETQYF. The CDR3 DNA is TGCGCCAGCCATCGGTTTGGGTCCGGGGGGGCACAAGAGACCCAGTACTTC.

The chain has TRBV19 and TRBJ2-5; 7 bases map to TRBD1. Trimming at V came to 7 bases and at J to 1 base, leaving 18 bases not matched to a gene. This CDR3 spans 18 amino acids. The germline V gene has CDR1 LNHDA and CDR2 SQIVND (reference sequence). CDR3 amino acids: CASKGAPVEGQVQETQYF. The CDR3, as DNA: TGTGCCAGTAAGGGGGCCCCAGTAGAAGGACAGGTCCAAGAGACCCAGTACTTC.

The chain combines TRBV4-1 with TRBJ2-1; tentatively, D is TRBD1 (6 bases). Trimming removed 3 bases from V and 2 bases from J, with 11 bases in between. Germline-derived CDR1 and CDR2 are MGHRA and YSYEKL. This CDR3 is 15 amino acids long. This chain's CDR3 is CASSQGQGTYNEQFF. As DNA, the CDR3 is TGCGCCAGCAGCCAGGGGCAGGGGACCTACAATGAGCAGTTCTTC.

The CDR3 loop reads CASSLVAGDNEQFF. The CDR3 DNA reads TGTGCCAGCAGTTTAGTAGCGGGGGACAATGAGCAGTTCTTC. The V gene is TRBV28, the J gene TRBJ2-1; 9 positions match TRBD2. The ends lost 2 bases at V and 5 bases at J; junction bases unmatched: 1. This CDR3 spans 14 amino acids. Germline CDR1 reads MDHEN; CDR2 reads SYDVKM.

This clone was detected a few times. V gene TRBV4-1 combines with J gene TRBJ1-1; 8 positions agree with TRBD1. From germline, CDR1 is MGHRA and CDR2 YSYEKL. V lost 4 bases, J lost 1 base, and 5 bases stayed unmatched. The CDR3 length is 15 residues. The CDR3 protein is CASSRPGGSNTEAFF. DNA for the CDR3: TGCGCCAGCAGCCGGCCAGGGGGCTCGAACACTGAAGCTTTCTTT.

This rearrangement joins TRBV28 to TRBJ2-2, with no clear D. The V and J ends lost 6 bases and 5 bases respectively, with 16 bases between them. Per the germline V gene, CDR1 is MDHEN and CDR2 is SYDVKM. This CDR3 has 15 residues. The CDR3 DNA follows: TGTGCCAGCAGCTTTACCGGGTCCCAGACCGGGGAGCTGTTTTTT. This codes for CASSFTGSQTGELFF.

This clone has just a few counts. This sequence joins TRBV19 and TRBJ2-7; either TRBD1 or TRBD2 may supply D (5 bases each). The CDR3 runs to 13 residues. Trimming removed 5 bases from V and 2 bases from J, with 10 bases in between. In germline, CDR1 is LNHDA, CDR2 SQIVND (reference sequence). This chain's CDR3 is CASSLRDAYEQYF. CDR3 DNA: TGTGCCAGTAGTCTCCGGGACGCCTACGAGCAGTACTTC. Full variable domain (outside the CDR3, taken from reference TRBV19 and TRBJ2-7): DGGITQSPKYLFRKEGQNVTLSCEQNLNHDAMYWYRQDPGQGLRLIYYSQIVNDFQKGDIAEGYSVSREKKESFPLTVTSAQKNPTAFYLCASSLRDAYEQYFGPGTRLTVT.

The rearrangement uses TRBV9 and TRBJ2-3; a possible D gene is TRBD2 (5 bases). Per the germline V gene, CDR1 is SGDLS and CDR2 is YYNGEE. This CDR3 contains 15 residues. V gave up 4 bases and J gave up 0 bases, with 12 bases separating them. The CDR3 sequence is CASSPLGVSTDTQYF. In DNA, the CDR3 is TGTGCCAGCAGCCCCCTCGGGGTCAGCACAGATACGCAGTATTTT.

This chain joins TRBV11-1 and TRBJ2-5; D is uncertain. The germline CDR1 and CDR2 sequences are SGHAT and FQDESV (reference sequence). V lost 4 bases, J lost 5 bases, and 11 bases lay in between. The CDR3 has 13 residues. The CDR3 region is CASSSGPTETQYF. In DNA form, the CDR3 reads TGTGCCAGCAGCTCCGGTCCGACGGAGACCCAGTACTTC.

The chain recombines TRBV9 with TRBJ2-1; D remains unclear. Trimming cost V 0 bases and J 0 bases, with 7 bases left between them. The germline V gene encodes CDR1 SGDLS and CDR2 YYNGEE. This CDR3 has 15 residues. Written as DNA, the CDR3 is TGTGCCAGCAGCGTAGCACAGATCTCCTACAATGAGCAGTTCTTC. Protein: CASSVAQISYNEQFF.

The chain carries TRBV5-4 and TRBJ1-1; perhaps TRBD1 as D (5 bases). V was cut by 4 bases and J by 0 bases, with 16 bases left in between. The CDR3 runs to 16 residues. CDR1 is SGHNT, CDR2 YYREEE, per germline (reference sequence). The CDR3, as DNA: TGTGCCAGCAGCCAAATAGGGACGGTACTGAACACTGAAGCTTTCTTT. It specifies CASSQIGTVLNTEAFF.

The CDR3 protein is CASSRTGNLNQPQHF. The CDR3 nucleotides are TGTGCCAGCAGCCGGACAGGGAATCTAAATCAGCCCCAGCATTTT. This chain links TRBV7-2 with TRBJ1-5; 8 bases are a match to TRBD1. The CDR3 runs to 15 residues. The germline gives CDR1 SGHTA, CDR2 FQGNSA. V gave up 5 bases and J gave up 4 bases; unmatched junction bases: 7.

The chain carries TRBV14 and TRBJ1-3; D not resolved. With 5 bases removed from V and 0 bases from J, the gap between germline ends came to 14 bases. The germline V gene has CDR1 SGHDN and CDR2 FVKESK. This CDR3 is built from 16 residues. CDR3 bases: TGTGCCAGCAGCGCCGACCTCGGCCCCTCTGGAAACACCATATATTTT. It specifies CASSADLGPSGNTIYF.